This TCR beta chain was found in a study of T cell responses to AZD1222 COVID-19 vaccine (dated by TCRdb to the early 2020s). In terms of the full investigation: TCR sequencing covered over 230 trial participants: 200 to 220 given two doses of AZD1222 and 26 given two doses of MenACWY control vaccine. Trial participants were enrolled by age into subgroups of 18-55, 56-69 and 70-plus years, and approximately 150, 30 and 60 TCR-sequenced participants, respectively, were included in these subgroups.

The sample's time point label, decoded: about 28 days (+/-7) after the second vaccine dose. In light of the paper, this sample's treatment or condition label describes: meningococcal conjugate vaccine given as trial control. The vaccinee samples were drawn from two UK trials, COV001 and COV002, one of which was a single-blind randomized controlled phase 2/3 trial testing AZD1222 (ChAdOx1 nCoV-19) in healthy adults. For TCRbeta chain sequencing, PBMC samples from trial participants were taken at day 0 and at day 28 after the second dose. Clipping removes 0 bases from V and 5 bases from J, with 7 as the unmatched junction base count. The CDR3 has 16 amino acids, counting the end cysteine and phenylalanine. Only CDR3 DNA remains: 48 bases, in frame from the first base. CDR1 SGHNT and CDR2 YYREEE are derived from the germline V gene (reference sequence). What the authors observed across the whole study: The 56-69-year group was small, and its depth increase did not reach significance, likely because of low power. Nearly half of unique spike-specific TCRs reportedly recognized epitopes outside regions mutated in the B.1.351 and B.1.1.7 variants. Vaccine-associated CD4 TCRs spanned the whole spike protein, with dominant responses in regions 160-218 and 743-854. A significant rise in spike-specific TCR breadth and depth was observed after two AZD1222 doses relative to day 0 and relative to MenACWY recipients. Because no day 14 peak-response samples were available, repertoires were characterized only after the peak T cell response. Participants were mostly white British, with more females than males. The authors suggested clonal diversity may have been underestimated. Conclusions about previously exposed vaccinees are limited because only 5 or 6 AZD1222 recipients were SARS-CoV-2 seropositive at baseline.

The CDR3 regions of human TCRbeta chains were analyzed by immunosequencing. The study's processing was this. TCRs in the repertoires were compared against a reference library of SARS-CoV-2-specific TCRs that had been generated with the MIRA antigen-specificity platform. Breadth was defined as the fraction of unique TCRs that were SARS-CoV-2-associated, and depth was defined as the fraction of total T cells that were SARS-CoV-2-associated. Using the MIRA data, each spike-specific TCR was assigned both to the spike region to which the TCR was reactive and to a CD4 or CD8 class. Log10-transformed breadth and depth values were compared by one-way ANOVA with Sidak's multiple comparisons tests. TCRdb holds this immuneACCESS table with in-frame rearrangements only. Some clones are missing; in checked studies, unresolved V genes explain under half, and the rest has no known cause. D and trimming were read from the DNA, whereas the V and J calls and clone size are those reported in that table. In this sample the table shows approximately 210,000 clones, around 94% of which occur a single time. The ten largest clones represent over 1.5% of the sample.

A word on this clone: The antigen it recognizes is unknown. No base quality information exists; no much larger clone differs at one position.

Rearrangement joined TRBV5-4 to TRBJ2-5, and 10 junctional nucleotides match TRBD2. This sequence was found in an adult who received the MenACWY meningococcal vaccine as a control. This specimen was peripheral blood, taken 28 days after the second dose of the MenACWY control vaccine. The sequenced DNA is TGTGCCAGCAGCTTGGGAGTAGCGGGGGGTCGCGAGACCCAGTACTTC. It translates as CASSLGVAGGRETQYF.